What follows are 27 T cell receptor beta chains derived from one specimen sequenced in a study of cytomegalovirus exposure and HLA in healthy donors. The table came from immunoSEQ multiplex PCR; TCRdb's copy has only in-frame clones and leaves some out. The data show fewer than 75,000 clones, with approximately 95% seen just once and approximately 3.4% held by the top ten. The sequencing input was PBMCs. These receptors were obtained from a man aged 18 to 29 in good health and CMV-seronegative.

The V and J genes are TRBV7-9 and TRBJ2-1; D not resolved. Trimming took 8 bases from V and 2 from J, leaving 13 bases between them. CDR3 size: 14 residues. Germline V gene data show CDR1 as SEHNR and CDR2 as FQNEAQ (reference sequence). Here the CDR3 DNA reads TGTGCCAGCCTAATCGTATCTGCCTACAATGAGCAGTTCTTC. Translating it yields CASLIVSAYNEQFF.

The chain is built from TRBV2 and TRBJ2-4, with TRBD2 matching over 8 bases. The CDR3 runs to 16 residues. Germline V CDR1 and CDR2: SNHLY, FYNNEI. V lost 3 bases and J lost 1; bases outside the gene matches: 5. CDR3 amino acids: CASSDQLAVAKNIQYF. The DNA for the CDR3 is TGTGCCAGCAGTGACCAACTAGCGGTGGCCAAAAACATTCAGTACTTC.

V gene TRBV28 combines with J gene TRBJ2-7; maybe TRBD2 (5 bases). The germline gives CDR1 MDHEN, CDR2 SYDVKM. The CDR3 runs 13 residues. With 6 bases removed from V and 4 bases from J, the gap between germline ends came to 13 bases. CDR3 nucleotide sequence: TGTGCCAGCAGATTGACGGGGATTTACGAGCAGTACTTC. As protein: CASRLTGIYEQYF.

The chain has TRBV6-6 and TRBJ2-1; 8 bases map to TRBD1. The CDR3 loop spans 16 amino acids. V was pared by 5 bases and J by 0 bases, with 6 bases of the junction left unmatched. Germline CDR1 MNHNY, CDR2 SVGAGI (reference sequence). The chain's CDR3 is CASSLRGQSSYNEQFF. The CDR3 coding sequence is TGTGCCAGCAGTCTCAGGGGGCAGAGCTCCTACAATGAGCAGTTCTTC.

The V gene is TRBV25-1, the J gene TRBJ2-3, with 9 bases aligning to TRBD2. CDR1 and CDR2 (germline): MGHDK, SYGVNS. Germline trimming cut 8 bases from V and 3 bases from J; bases unmatched to any gene: 18. This CDR3 region has 18 residues. The CDR3 is CASLGVAGDNKGTDTQYF. CDR3 in DNA: TGTGCCAGCCTCGGGGTAGCGGGGGACAACAAGGGGACAGATACGCAGTATTTT.

The chain employs TRBV7-9 and TRBJ2-6, with 10 bases fitting TRBD1. Looked up from germline, CDR1 is SEHNR and CDR2 is FQNEAQ (reference sequence). The CDR3 runs 16 residues. V dropped 6 bases and J dropped 2; count of bases not matched to a gene: 4. The CDR3 protein is CASSPTGGPGANVLTF. CDR3 nucleotides: TGTGCCAGCAGTCCGACAGGGGGCCCTGGGGCCAACGTCCTGACTTTC.

J is TRBJ1-2 and V is TRBV2, with D perhaps TRBD1 (6 bases). This CDR3 spans 14 amino acids. The V end was cut by 4 bases, the J end by 7 bases, with 16 bases between. From germline, CDR1 is SNHLY and CDR2 FYNNEI. The CDR3 sequence: CASSGEGGQVGYTF. The CDR3 nucleotides read TGTGCCAGCAGTGGGGAGGGGGGGCAGGTTGGCTACACCTTC.

The DNA of the CDR3 is TGCAGCGTTGAGCCCGAACTAGGAGAGCAGTACTTC. Residues: CSVEPELGEQYF. V usage is TRBV29-1 and J usage is TRBJ2-7, with a possible D match to TRBD2 (5 bases). Germline V gene sequence: CDR1 SQVTM, CDR2 ANQGSEA. The CDR3 sequence is 12 residues long. The V gene lost 3 bases and the J gene lost 7 bases, with 13 bases spanning the gap.

The V gene is TRBV19, the J gene TRBJ2-1, with 10 bases identical to TRBD2. Looked up from germline, CDR1 is LNHDA and CDR2 is SQIVND (reference sequence). The CDR3 has 15 residues. V was pared by 10 bases and J by 6 bases, with 12 bases of the junction left unmatched. The CDR3 sequence: CATQPLSGGTNEQFF. CDR3 DNA: TGTGCCACCCAACCGCTTAGCGGGGGGACCAATGAGCAGTTCTTC.

The chain recombines TRBV5-6 with TRBJ2-1, with D possibly TRBD2 on 7 matching bases. V lost 0 bases to trimming and J lost 7 bases, with 11 bases between them. The CDR3 has 14 amino acids. Germline loops: CDR1 SGHDT, CDR2 YYEEEE. CDR3 region: CASSLGGGVNEQFF. CDR3 DNA: TGTGCCAGCAGCTTGGGAGGGGGGGTTAATGAGCAGTTCTTC. Complete variable domain (other parts from reference TRBV5-6 and TRBJ2-1): DAGVTQSPTHLIKTRGQQVTLRCSPKSGHDTVSWYQQALGQGPQFIFQYYEEEERQRGNFPDRFSGHQFPNYSSELNVNALLLGDSALYLCASSLGGGVNEQFFGPGTRLTVL.

The genes are TRBV5-1 and TRBJ1-1; maybe TRBD1 (6 bases). Germline V gives CDR1 SGHRS, CDR2 YFSETQ. Trimming stripped 2 bases from V and 1 base from J, with 9 bases between. This CDR3 has 14 residues. As DNA, the CDR3 is TGCGCCAGCAGCTTCCTGGACAGGAACACTGAAGCTTTCTTT. Translation gives CASSFLDRNTEAFF.

V and J are TRBV7-9 and TRBJ2-5; TRBD1 aligns across 8 bases. Germline V gene sequence: CDR1 SEHNR, CDR2 FQNEAQ (reference sequence). The length of the CDR3 is 15 residues. The trim removed 4 bases at V and 5 bases at J, leaving 9 bases unmatched. CDR3 DNA: TGTGCCAGCAGCTGGGACAGGTCTGATGGGGAGACCCAGTACTTC. This codes for CASSWDRSDGETQYF.

The genes are TRBV19 and TRBJ2-2, with TRBD2 as a possible D gene (5 bases). This CDR3 has 13 residues. V was clipped by 4 bases and J by 6 bases, with 9 bases between them. CDR1 and CDR2 from the germline V gene are LNHDA and SQIVND (reference sequence). In DNA form, the CDR3 reads TGTGCCAGTAGTACCCGGGGTTCCGGGGAGCTGTTTTTT. It specifies CASSTRGSGELFF.

In this sample, this clone turned up once. The gene calls are TRBV6-5 and TRBJ1-1; possibly TRBD1 for D (6 bases). The germline V gene has CDR1 MNHEY and CDR2 SVGAGI. The CDR3 sequence is 14 residues long. Deletions cut 2 bases from V and 6 bases from J, with 13 bases between. The CDR3 DNA reads as TGTGCCAGCAGTTACGGGACATTGGCGTCTGAAGCTTTCTTT. Residues: CASSYGTLASEAFF.

The chain uses TRBV21-1 and TRBJ2-7; the D call in the table, TRBD1, was not verified against the DNA. TRBV21-1 represents a pseudogene. The CDR3 consists of 15 residues. CDR3 loop: CASSKDGAGAYEQYF. CDR3 DNA sequence: TGTGCCAGCAGCAAAGATGGAGCAGGGGCCTACGAGCAGTACTTC.

The rearrangement joins TRBV21-1 to TRBJ2-5; the listed D gene, TRBD1, was not tested against the DNA. TRBV21-1 has pseudogene status. This CDR3 has 17 amino acids. The CDR3 DNA reads TGTGCCAGCAGCAAAGCGACTACCCTAGGGGGAAGGCAGACCCAGTACTTC. Translated, it gives CASSKATTLGGRQTQYF.

V is TRBV18 and J is TRBJ1-6; D unclear. The CDR3 has 12 residues. Trimming stripped 3 bases from V and 9 bases from J, with 6 bases between. CDR1 KGHSH and CDR2 LQKENI come from the germline V gene. CDR3: CASSPSSSPLHF. CDR3 DNA sequence: TGTGCCAGCTCACCTTCGAGTTCACCCCTCCACTTT.

This rearrangement joins TRBV2 to TRBJ1-4; 12 nucleotides match TRBD1. Per germline, CDR1 SNHLY and CDR2 FYNNEI. J was trimmed by 10 bases and V by 7 bases; bases with no gene match: 10. The CDR3 contains 15 residues. CDR3 nucleotides: TGTGCCAGCATTAATCCGGGACAGGGGGCAGGAAAACTGTTTTTT. As protein: CASINPGQGAGKLFF.

The CDR3 spells CSAPDRGQYF. For the CDR3, the DNA is TGCAGTGCTCCTGACAGGGGGCAGTACTTC. This chain links TRBV20-1 with TRBJ2-4, with 9 bases fitting TRBD1. The CDR3 contains 10 residues. Germline CDR1 and CDR2: DFQATT and SNEGSKA (reference sequence). With V trimmed by 5 bases and J by 13 bases, 3 bases remained unmatched.

The chain is built from TRBV25-1 and TRBJ1-2; TRBD1 matches at 9 bases. This CDR3 region has 13 residues. Trimming removed 6 bases from V and 8 bases from J; junction bases left unmatched: 7. CDR1 and CDR2 (germline): MGHDK, SYGVNS. The CDR3 DNA reads TGTGCCAGCAGCGGACAGGGGATCATGGGCTACACCTTC. This encodes CASSGQGIMGYTF.

V usage is TRBV15 and J usage is TRBJ2-1, with 9 bases fitting TRBD2. Germline CDR1 reads LNHNV; CDR2 reads YYDKDF (reference sequence). The J segment lost 10 bases and the V segment lost 5 bases, leaving 9 bases of the junction unmatched. CDR3 length: 14 residues. CDR3 sequence: CATSGGGVFLEQFF. CDR3 sequence (DNA): TGTGCCACCAGCGGCGGGGGGGTCTTTTTGGAGCAGTTCTTC. The variable domain in full, with the rest retrieved from reference TRBV15 and TRBJ2-1, is DAMVIQNPRYQVTQFGKPVTLSCSQTLNHNVMYWYQQKSSQAPKLLFHYYDKDFNNEADTPDNFQSRRPNTSFCFLDIRSPGLGDTAMYLCATSGGGVFLEQFFGPGTRLTVL.

The chain couples TRBV18 to TRBJ2-2, with 9 bases identical to TRBD2. This CDR3 is 18 amino acids long. Trimming removed 2 bases from V and 6 bases from J; junction bases left unmatched: 13. The germline V gene encodes CDR1 KGHSH and CDR2 LQKENI. The CDR3 region is CASSPVSGGPDPPGELFF. The CDR3 DNA follows: TGTGCCAGCTCACCAGTTAGCGGGGGTCCGGATCCGCCCGGGGAGCTGTTTTTT.

V gene TRBV14 combines with J gene TRBJ1-2, with a weak D call TRBD1 (5 bases). Germline lookup yields CDR1 SGHDN and CDR2 FVKESK. V lost 0 bases to trimming and J lost 4 bases, with 9 bases between them. This CDR3 is 14 amino acids long. The CDR3 DNA follows: TGTGCCAGCAGCCAAGAGGGGCAGATCTATGGCTACACCTTC. This encodes CASSQEGQIYGYTF.

This clone was counted a single time. J is TRBJ2-1 and V is TRBV5-1, with 8 bases lining up with TRBD1. The CDR3 is 16 residues long. With 4 bases clipped from V and 0 bases from J, the junction kept 6 bases outside the gene matches. CDR1 SGHRS and CDR2 YFSETQ come from the germline V gene. In DNA form, the CDR3 reads TGCGCCAGCAGCCTGACCGGGACAGGCTCCTACAATGAGCAGTTCTTC. This encodes CASSLTGTGSYNEQFF.

The chain couples TRBV5-4 to TRBJ2-3, with D unclear. The V and J ends lost 0 bases and 2 bases respectively, with 4 bases between them. Per germline, CDR1 SGHNT and CDR2 YYREEE (reference sequence). The CDR3 totals 13 residues. The CDR3 here is CASSLAVTDTQYF. CDR3 nucleotide sequence: TGTGCCAGCAGCTTGGCCGTCACAGATACGCAGTATTTT.

J is TRBJ1-1 and V is TRBV30; D remains ambiguous. Trimming shortened V by 3 bases and J by 7 bases, and 15 bases separated the two germline ends. In germline, CDR1 is GTSNPN, CDR2 SVGIG (reference sequence). This CDR3 is built from 13 residues. CDR3 residues: CAWSSGRESEAFF. The DNA of the CDR3 is TGTGCCTGGAGCTCTGGTCGGGAAAGTGAAGCTTTCTTT.

This chain links TRBV9 with TRBJ1-1; TRBD1 is a possible D gene (6 bases). From germline, CDR1 is SGDLS and CDR2 YYNGEE. The length of the CDR3 is 17 residues. Trimming removed 0 bases at V and 0 bases at J, with 15 bases between. The CDR3 here is CASSVDPRGPMNTEAFF. The CDR3 bases are TGTGCCAGCAGCGTAGACCCCAGGGGACCCATGAACACTGAAGCTTTCTTT.